This T cell receptor beta chain was identified during a study of cytomegalovirus exposure and HLA in healthy donors. This PCR relied on a set of 60 Vbeta primers and 13 Jbeta primers. Sequenced by immunoSEQ multiplex PCR; TCRdb stores in-frame clones only, minus some. The top ten clones hold approximately 1.6% of a sample with some 160,000 clones, around 77% of them seen once. Germline V lookup: CDR1 KGHSH, CDR2 LQKENI. The CDR3 runs to 16 residues. V was clipped by 2 bases and J by 2 bases, with 13 bases between them. Sequencing was performed on PBMCs. This receptor was obtained from a young woman in good health and CMV-seronegative. V and J are TRBV18 and TRBJ1-5; maybe TRBD1 (5 bases). The CDR3 region has the DNA TGTGCCAGCTCACCATCGGGGGGTAACGGCAATCAGCCCCAGCATTTT. The encoded protein is CASSPSGGNGNQPQHF.